This section outlines one T cell receptor (beta chain) sequence together with its context. The antigen is undetermined. These data belong to a study of PD-1 blockade in classical Hodgkin lymphoma. Whole-study findings and limits: As was reported, newly diagnosed patients showed lower baseline TCR diversity than healthy donors did.

There was relapse after autologous stem cell transplantation in every patient, and there was variation in brentuximab vedotin exposure. Magnetic depletion of unwanted cells isolated CD4+ T cells from thawed PBMCs. The repertoire was sequenced with immunoSEQ multiplex PCR; TCRdb's copy has only in-frame clones and lacks some. This sample has about 7,600 clones, with around four fifths found just once. The receptor was derived from a human donor with classical Hodgkin lymphoma. Sequenced here: CD4+ T cells from blood, sampled at baseline.

CDR3 sequence: CASSHTLNPVADTEAFF. The CDR3 DNA sequence: TGCGCCAGCAGCCATACCCTCAACCCGGTGGCCGACACTGAAGCTTTCTTT. The chain links TRBV4-3 to TRBJ1-1; D gene unclear. Germline CDR1 LGHNA, CDR2 YSLEER. CDR3 length equals 17 residues. V was cut by 3 bases and J by 3 bases, with 20 bases left in between.